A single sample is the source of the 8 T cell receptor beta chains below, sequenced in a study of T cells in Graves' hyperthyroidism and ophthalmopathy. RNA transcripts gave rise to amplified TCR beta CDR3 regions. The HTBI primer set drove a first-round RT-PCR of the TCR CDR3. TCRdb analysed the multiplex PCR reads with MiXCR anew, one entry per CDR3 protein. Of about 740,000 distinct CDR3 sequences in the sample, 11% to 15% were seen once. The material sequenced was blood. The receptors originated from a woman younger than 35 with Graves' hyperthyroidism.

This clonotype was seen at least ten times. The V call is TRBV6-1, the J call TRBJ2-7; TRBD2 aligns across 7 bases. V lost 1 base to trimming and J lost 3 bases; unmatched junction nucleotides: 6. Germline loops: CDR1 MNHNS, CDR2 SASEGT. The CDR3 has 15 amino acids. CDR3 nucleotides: TGTGCCAGCAGTGAAGTGGCTAGCGGCTACTACGAGCAGTACTTC. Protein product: CASSEVASGYYEQYF.

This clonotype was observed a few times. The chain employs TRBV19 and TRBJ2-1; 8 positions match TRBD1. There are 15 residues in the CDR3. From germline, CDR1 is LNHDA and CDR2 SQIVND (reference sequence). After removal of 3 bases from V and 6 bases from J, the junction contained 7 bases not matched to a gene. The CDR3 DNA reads TGTGCCAGTAGTATTAGGAGGACAGGGCGCAATGAGCAGTTCTTC. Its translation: CASSIRRTGRNEQFF.

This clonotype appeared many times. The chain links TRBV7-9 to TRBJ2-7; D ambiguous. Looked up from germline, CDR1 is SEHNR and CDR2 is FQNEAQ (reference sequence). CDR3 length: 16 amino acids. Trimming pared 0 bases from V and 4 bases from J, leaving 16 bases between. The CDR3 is CASSLARPSGSYEQYF. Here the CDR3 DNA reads TGTGCCAGCAGCTTAGCTCGCCCCTCAGGAAGTTACGAGCAGTACTTC.

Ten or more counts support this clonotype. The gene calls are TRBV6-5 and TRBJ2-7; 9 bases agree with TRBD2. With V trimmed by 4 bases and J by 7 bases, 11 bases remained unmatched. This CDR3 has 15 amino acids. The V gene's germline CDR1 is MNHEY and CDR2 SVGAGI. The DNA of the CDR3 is TGTGCCAGCAGTTCCATAGCGGGAGACGCAGAAGAGCAGTACTTC. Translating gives CASSSIAGDAEEQYF.

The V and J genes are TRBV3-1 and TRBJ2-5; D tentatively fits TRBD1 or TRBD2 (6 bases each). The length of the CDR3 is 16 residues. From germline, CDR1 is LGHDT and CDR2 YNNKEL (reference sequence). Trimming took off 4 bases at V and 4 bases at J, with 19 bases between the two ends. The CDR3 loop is CASSLQGGIARETQYF. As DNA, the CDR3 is TGTGCCAGCAGCCTCCAAGGGGGGATCGCGAGAGAGACCCAGTACTTC.

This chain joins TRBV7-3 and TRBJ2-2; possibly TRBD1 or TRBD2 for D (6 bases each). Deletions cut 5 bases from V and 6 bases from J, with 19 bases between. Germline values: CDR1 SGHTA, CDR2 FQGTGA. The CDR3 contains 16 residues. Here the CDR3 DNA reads TGTGCCAGCAGCCCCCAGGGGCTAGCGTCGGCCGGGGAGCTGTTTTTT. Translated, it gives CASSPQGLASAGELFF. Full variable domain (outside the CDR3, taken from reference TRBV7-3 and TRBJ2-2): GAGVSQTPSNKVTEKGKYVELRCDPISGHTALYWYRQSLGQGPEFLIYFQGTGAADDSGLPNDRFFAVRPEGSVSTLKIQRTERGDSAVYLCASSPQGLASAGELFFGEGSRLTVL.

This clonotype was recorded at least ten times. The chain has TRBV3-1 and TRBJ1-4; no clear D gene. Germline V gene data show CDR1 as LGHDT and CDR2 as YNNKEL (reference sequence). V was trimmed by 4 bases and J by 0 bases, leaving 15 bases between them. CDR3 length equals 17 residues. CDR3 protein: CASSPGPPIATNEKLFF. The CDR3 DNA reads TGTGCCAGCAGCCCAGGCCCCCCAATTGCAACTAATGAAAAACTGTTTTTT.

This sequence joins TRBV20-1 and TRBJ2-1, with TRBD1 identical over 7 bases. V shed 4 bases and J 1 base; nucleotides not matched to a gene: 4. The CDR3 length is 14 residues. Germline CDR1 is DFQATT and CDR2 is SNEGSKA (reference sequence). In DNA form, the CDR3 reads TGCAGTGCTAAACAGGGGTTTTCCTACAATGAGCAGTTCTTC. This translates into CSAKQGFSYNEQFF.